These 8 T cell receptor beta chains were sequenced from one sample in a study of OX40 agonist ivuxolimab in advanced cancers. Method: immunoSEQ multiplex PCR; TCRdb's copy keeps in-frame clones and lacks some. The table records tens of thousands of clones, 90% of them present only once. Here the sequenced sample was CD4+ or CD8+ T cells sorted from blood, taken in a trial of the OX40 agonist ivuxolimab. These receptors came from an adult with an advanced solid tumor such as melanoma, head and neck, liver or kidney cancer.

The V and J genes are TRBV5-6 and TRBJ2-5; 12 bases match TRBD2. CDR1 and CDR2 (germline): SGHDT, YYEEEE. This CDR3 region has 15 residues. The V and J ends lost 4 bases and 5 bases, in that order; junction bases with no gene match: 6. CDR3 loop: CASSPLAGGHETQYF. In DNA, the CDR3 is TGTGCCAGCAGCCCGCTAGCGGGGGGGCACGAGACCCAGTACTTC.

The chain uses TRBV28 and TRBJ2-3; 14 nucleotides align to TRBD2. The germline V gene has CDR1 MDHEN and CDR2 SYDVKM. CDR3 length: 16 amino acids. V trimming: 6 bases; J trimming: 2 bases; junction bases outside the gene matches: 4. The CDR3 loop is CASRGTSGGFTDTQYF. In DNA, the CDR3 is TGTGCCAGCAGAGGGACTAGCGGGGGATTCACAGATACGCAGTATTTT.

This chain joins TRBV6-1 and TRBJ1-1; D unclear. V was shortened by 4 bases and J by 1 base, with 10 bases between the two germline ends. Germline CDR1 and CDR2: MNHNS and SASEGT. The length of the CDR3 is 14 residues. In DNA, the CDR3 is TGTGCCAGCAGTGTGCAGGAGACGAACACTGAAGCTTTCTTT. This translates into CASSVQETNTEAFF.

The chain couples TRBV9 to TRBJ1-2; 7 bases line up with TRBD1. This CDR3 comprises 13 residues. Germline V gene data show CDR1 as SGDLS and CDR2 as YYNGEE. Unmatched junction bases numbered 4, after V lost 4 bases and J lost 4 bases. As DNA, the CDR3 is TGTGCCAGCAGCCCACAGGGGTCCTATGGCTACACCTTC. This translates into CASSPQGSYGYTF.

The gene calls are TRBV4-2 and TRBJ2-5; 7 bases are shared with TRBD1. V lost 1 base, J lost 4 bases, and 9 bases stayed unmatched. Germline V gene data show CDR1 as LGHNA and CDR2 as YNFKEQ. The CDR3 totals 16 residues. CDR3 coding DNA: TGTGCCAGCAGCCAAGGAAGACAGGGAAGTGTAGAGACCCAGTACTTC. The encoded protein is CASSQGRQGSVETQYF.

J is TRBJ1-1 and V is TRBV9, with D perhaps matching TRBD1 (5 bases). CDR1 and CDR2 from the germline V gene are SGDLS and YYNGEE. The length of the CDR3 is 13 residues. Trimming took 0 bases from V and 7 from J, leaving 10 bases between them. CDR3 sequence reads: CASSVDGTGEAFF. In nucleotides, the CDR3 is TGTGCCAGCAGCGTAGACGGGACCGGTGAAGCTTTCTTT.

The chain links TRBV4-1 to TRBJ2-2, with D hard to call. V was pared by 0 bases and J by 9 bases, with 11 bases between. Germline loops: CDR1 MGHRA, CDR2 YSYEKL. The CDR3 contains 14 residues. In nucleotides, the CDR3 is TGCGCCAGCAGCCAAGATCCTCTTCAAAGGGAGCTGTTTTTT. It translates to CASSQDPLQRELFF.

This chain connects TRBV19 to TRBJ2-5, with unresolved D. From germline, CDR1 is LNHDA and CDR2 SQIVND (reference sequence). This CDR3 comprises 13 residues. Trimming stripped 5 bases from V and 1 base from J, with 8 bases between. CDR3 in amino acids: CASSQNSQETQYF. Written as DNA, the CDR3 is TGTGCCAGTAGTCAGAATAGCCAAGAGACCCAGTACTTC. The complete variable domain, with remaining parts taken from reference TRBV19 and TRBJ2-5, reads DGGITQSPKYLFRKEGQNVTLSCEQNLNHDAMYWYRQDPGQGLRLIYYSQIVNDFQKGDIAEGYSVSREKKESFPLTVTSAQKNPTAFYLCASSQNSQETQYFGPGTRLLVL.